This T cell receptor beta chain stems from a study of blood T cell repertoires in COVID-19. This clone was counted a few times. Data came from immunoSEQ multiplex PCR; TCRdb stores just in-frame clones and leaves some out. The sample carries 250,000 to 300,000 clones, 70% to 80% recorded once. This TCR derives from a woman over 75 with acute or convalescent COVID-19. Sequenced: peripheral blood.

In DNA, the CDR3 is TGTGCCAGCAGCCTTAGCGGGGTCAAGACAGATACGCAGTATTTT. Encoded protein: CASSLSGVKTDTQYF. The rearrangement links TRBV7-2 to TRBJ2-3; TRBD2 aligns across 8 bases. Germline assignment: CDR1 SGHTA and CDR2 FQGNSA. The V and J ends lost 5 bases and 3 bases, in that order; junction bases with no gene match: 7. The CDR3 consists of 15 residues. The full variable domain, completed using reference TRBV7-2 and TRBJ2-3, is GAGVSQSPSNKVTEKGKDVELRCDPISGHTALYWYRQSLGQGLEFLIYFQGNSAPDKSGLPSDRFSAERTGGSVSTLTIQRTQQEDSAVYLCASSLSGVKTDTQYFGPGTRLTVL.